Below, 8 T cell receptor beta chains from the same sample are listed, as sequenced in a study of blood T cell repertoires in COVID-19 (TCRdb year 2020). Libraries came from the immunoSEQ multiplex PCR assay. TCRdb re-hosts the immuneACCESS table, in-frame sequences only. Its copies lack some clones; in the studies checked, an unresolved V gene accounts for under half of them, and the cause for the rest is not known. The table for this sample lists roughly 250,000 clones; approximately 80% of them were counted only once. The ten largest make up 3% to 4% of the sample. The specimen was peripheral blood. All receptors come from a woman aged 40 to 55 with active or convalescent COVID-19.

The V and J genes are TRBV5-1 and TRBJ1-4, with 8 bases matching TRBD1. The CDR3 has 18 amino acids. Trimming removed 4 bases from V and 3 bases from J; junction bases left unmatched: 14. The V gene's germline CDR1 is SGHRS and CDR2 YFSETQ. DNA of the CDR3: TGCGCCAGCAGCCCCAAGGAGCGACAGGGGCGGGCTAATGAAAAACTGTTTTTT. It translates to CASSPKERQGRANEKLFF.

The chain couples TRBV7-2 to TRBJ1-5; 10 nucleotides line up with TRBD1. The germline V gene encodes CDR1 SGHTA and CDR2 FQGNSA. J was trimmed by 8 bases and V by 3 bases; bases with no gene match: 4. CDR3 size: 14 residues. CDR3 sequence (DNA): TGTGCCAGCAGCTTGACAGGGGGCTCCGAGCCCCAGCATTTT. It specifies CASSLTGGSEPQHF.

This chain links TRBV7-2 with TRBJ1-1, with TRBD1 matching over 8 bases. CDR3 length: 14 amino acids. Germline V CDR1 and CDR2: SGHTA, FQGNSA. The J segment lost 4 bases and the V segment lost 4 bases, leaving 5 bases of the junction unmatched. CDR3: CASSSITGGTEAFF. The DNA for the CDR3 is TGTGCCAGCAGCTCAATAACAGGGGGCACTGAAGCTTTCTTT.

The genes are TRBV18 and TRBJ2-2, with unresolved D. Trimming shortened V by 9 bases and J by 6 bases, and 11 bases separated the two germline ends. Germline V gives CDR1 KGHSH, CDR2 LQKENI. This CDR3 region has 12 residues. CDR3 sequence reads: CARGSPAGELFF. In DNA, the CDR3 is TGTGCCAGGGGCTCTCCGGCCGGGGAGCTGTTTTTT. The entire variable domain, with the rest obtained from reference TRBV18 and TRBJ2-2, is as follows: NAGVMQNPRHLVRRRGQEARLRCSPMKGHSHVYWYRQLPEEGLKFMVYLQKENIIDESGMPKERFSAEFPKEGPSILRIQQVVRGDSAAYFCARGSPAGELFFGEGSRLTVL.

CDR3 amino acids: CASRAAGVDYGYTF. In DNA, the CDR3 is TGTGCCAGCAGGGCGGCGGGGGTGGACTATGGCTACACCTTC. The J gene is TRBJ1-2, the V gene TRBV3-1 (or the pseudogene TRBV3-2); possibly TRBD1 for D (5 bases). Trimming removed 6 bases at V and 3 bases at J, with 14 bases between. The CDR3 totals 14 residues. The germline CDR1 and CDR2 sequences are LGHDT and YNNKEL (reference sequence).

This chain uses TRBV5-1 with TRBJ2-3, with TRBD1 matching 9 bases. Germline CDR1 and CDR2: SGHRS and YFSETQ. CDR3 length: 15 residues. The trim removed 4 bases at V and 5 bases at J, leaving 8 bases unmatched. The CDR3 nucleotides read TGCGCCAGCAGCCTTGAGGGGACAGGGAGAGATACGCAGTATTTT. It is translated as CASSLEGTGRDTQYF.

The sample holds a few counts of this clone. This chain uses TRBV6-5 with TRBJ2-2; a possible D gene is TRBD2 (6 bases). Germline CDR1 and CDR2: MNHEY and SVGAGI. Trimming left V 6 bases short and J 3 bases short, with 8 bases between. CDR3 length equals 13 residues. CDR3 bases: TGTGCCAGCAGGCGGGACGACACCGGGGAGCTGTTTTTT. It encodes CASRRDDTGELFF.

The chain recombines TRBV9 with TRBJ2-7; 8 bases fit TRBD2. Per the germline V gene, CDR1 is SGDLS and CDR2 is YYNGEE. The CDR3 has 15 residues. Unmatched junction bases numbered 9, after V lost 4 bases and J lost 3 bases. The CDR3 is CASSLGAGGYYEQYF. For the CDR3, the DNA is TGTGCCAGCAGCCTCGGTGCGGGAGGATACTACGAGCAGTACTTC.